What follows describes a single T cell receptor (beta chain). The repertoire was sequenced with immunoSEQ multiplex PCR; TCRdb's copy has only in-frame clones and lacks some. The sample holds roughly 19,000 clones; around 83% are singletons and the top ten take 36%. The treatment was: randomized to nivolumab then ipilimumab (arm A) or the reverse (arm B). This sample is part of a study of sequential checkpoint blockade in melanoma. V lost 3 bases and J lost 7; bases outside the gene matches: 6. Per the germline V gene, CDR1 is SNHLY and CDR2 is FYNNEI. This CDR3 is built from 16 residues. The V and J genes are TRBV2 and TRBJ2-1, with 13 positions matching TRBD2. This clonotype originated in a human donor with melanoma. Sample: CD8+ T cells sorted from blood (inferred from file names), taken from a patient given nivolumab and ipilimumab in sequence. The CDR3 DNA is TGTGCCAGCAGTGATCCCCGGACTAGCGGGAGTAATGAGCAGTTCTTC. This sequence encodes CASSDPRTSGSNEQFF.